The 15 T cell receptor beta chains in this list originate from one sample, sequenced in a study of blood T cell repertoires in COVID-19. Generated by immunoSEQ multiplex PCR, the TCRdb table keeps only in-frame clones and is missing some. This table has 200,000 to 250,000 clones, 88% appearing once. The sample taken for sequencing was PBMCs or T cells enriched from blood (not recorded which). The origin of the receptors is a woman in her twenties or thirties who had been exposed to COVID-19.

The chain links TRBV4-2 to TRBJ2-6; the D is unclear. Trimming took 0 bases from V and 4 from J, leaving 7 bases between them. CDR1 is LGHNA and CDR2 is YNFKEQ in the germline V gene. This CDR3 is built from 15 residues. CDR3 bases: TGTGCCAGCAGCCAAGAGGAGTCCGGGGCCAACGTCCTGACTTTC. Amino acids: CASSQEESGANVLTF.

Note on this clone: The germline gene is not matched at one end of the junction; a read error may be the cause. The rearrangement uses TRBV9 and TRBJ2-1; D is perhaps TRBD1 (6 bases). The CDR3 consists of 13 residues. Looked up from germline, CDR1 is SGDLS and CDR2 is YYNGEE. The CDR3 nucleotides read TGTGCCAGCAGCGAGGGGGACCGCCAGAGGGTACTCTTC. This gives the protein CASSEGDRQRVLF.

V gene TRBV19 combines with J gene TRBJ2-3, with a weak D call TRBD1 (5 bases). The CDR3 is 15 residues long. V was trimmed by 5 bases and J by 0 bases, leaving 12 bases between them. Germline V gene data show CDR1 as LNHDA and CDR2 as SQIVND (reference sequence). The CDR3 DNA is TGTGCCAGTAGTGATGGACATACCAGCACAGATACGCAGTATTTT. It specifies CASSDGHTSTDTQYF.

This clone was seen only a few times. The chain uses TRBV6-5 and TRBJ2-2; 9 bases match TRBD1. With V trimmed by 8 bases and J by 6 bases, 7 bases remained unmatched. The CDR3 spans 14 residues. Germline loops: CDR1 MNHEY, CDR2 SVGAGI. The CDR3 DNA follows: TGTGCCAGCCGGGACAGGGTCAGCGCCGGGGAGCTGTTTTTT. Translation: CASRDRVSAGELFF.

The V and J genes are TRBV28 and TRBJ1-6; D is possibly TRBD1 (5 bases). Germline CDR1 MDHEN, CDR2 SYDVKM. The V gene lost 6 bases and the J gene lost 10 bases, with 10 bases spanning the gap. The CDR3 has 12 residues. As DNA, the CDR3 is TGTGCCAGCAGGGGAACAGGCTCACCCCTCCACTTT. It is translated as CASRGTGSPLHF.

This chain links TRBV5-4 with TRBJ2-1, with D perhaps TRBD2 (6 bases). The CDR3 sequence is 17 residues long. Trimming took 3 bases from V and 1 from J, leaving 17 bases between them. Germline V gene lookup returns CDR1 SGHNT and CDR2 YYREEE (reference sequence). DNA of the CDR3: TGTGCCAGCAGCTCCTTAGACGGGAGAGGGTCCTACAATGAGCAGTTCTTC. Amino acids: CASSSLDGRGSYNEQFF.

The chain recombines TRBV5-1 with TRBJ2-3, with 15 positions matching TRBD2. Germline V gives CDR1 SGHRS, CDR2 YFSETQ. Trimming removed 4 bases from V and 3 bases from J; junction bases left unmatched: 6. CDR3 length equals 17 residues. The CDR3 DNA follows: TGCGCCAGCAGCGCGGGACTAGCGGGAGGAGGTACAGATACGCAGTATTTT. Protein product: CASSAGLAGGGTDTQYF.

The genes are TRBV10-3 and TRBJ2-5; maybe TRBD1 (6 bases). V was trimmed by 11 bases and J by 2 bases, leaving 15 bases between them. The CDR3 totals 13 residues. From germline, CDR1 is ENHRY and CDR2 SYGVKD. The CDR3 DNA follows: TGTGCCTCGCAGCCAGGGGCACAAGAGACCCAGTACTTC. Translating gives CASQPGAQETQYF.

The chain combines TRBV19 with TRBJ1-6; D is undetermined. CDR3 length: 12 residues. Germline lookup yields CDR1 LNHDA and CDR2 SQIVND (reference sequence). The V end lost 4 bases, the J end lost 10 bases, and 8 bases lay between the germline ends. The chain's CDR3 is CASSKGRSPLHF. The CDR3 bases are TGTGCCAGTAGTAAAGGGAGGTCACCCCTCCACTTT. Combining the CDR3 with reference TRBV19 and TRBJ1-6 gives the whole variable domain DGGITQSPKYLFRKEGQNVTLSCEQNLNHDAMYWYRQDPGQGLRLIYYSQIVNDFQKGDIAEGYSVSREKKESFPLTVTSAQKNPTAFYLCASSKGRSPLHFGNGTRLTVT.

The chain carries TRBV24-1 and TRBJ2-1; 7 nucleotides line up with TRBD2. The CDR3 runs 16 residues. In germline, CDR1 is KGHDR, CDR2 SFDVKD. Trimming at V came to 2 bases and at J to 3 bases, leaving 6 bases not matched to a gene. The CDR3 reads CATSDWQGGNYNEQFF. The DNA for the CDR3 is TGTGCCACCAGTGATTGGCAGGGAGGGAACTACAATGAGCAGTTCTTC.

The chain links TRBV9 to TRBJ1-2; the match to TRBD1 covers 8 bases. Germline values: CDR1 SGDLS, CDR2 YYNGEE. J gave up 6 bases and V 5 bases, and 6 bases lay outside the gene matches. The CDR3 is 13 residues long. The CDR3 sequence: CASRGRQGNGYTF. Written as DNA, the CDR3 is TGTGCCAGCAGGGGTAGACAGGGGAATGGCTACACCTTC.

The chain is built from TRBV7-6 and TRBJ2-1; 7 bases align to TRBD2. The CDR3 spans 15 residues. The junction had 12 bases not matched to a gene; V was cut back by 5 bases and J by 8 bases. CDR1 is SGHVS, CDR2 FNYEAQ, per germline. The DNA of the CDR3 is TGTGCCAGCAGCCTACAAGCGGGACGGGGGGATGAGCAGTTCTTC. Translated: CASSLQAGRGDEQFF.

This chain joins TRBV27 and TRBJ2-2, with 7 nucleotides matching TRBD2. CDR1 and CDR2 (germline): MNHEY, SMNVEV (reference sequence). The CDR3 runs 15 residues. Trimming removed 4 bases from V and 9 bases from J; junction bases left unmatched: 11. The chain's CDR3 is CASSSLVPGGRELFF. The CDR3 DNA reads TGTGCCAGCAGTTCCCTTGTACCGGGGGGAAGGGAGCTGTTTTTT.

As regards this clone: The junction and the germline gene differ at one end; a read error may be behind it. V is TRBV2 and J is TRBJ1-5; 9 bases are shared with TRBD1. In germline, CDR1 is SNHLY, CDR2 FYNNEI. The CDR3 sequence is 15 residues long. Written as DNA, the CDR3 is TGTGCCAGCAGAGGGGGACAGGGATCAAATCAACCCCAGCATTTT. It encodes CASRGGQGSNQPQHF.

The V call is TRBV7-6, the J call TRBJ2-3; TRBD2 matches 12 bases. V was clipped by 1 base and J by 3 bases; unmatched bases: 5. Germline V gives CDR1 SGHVS, CDR2 FNYEAQ. This CDR3 region has 17 residues. CDR3 protein: CASSLGTSGIMTDTQYF. As DNA, the CDR3 is TGTGCCAGCAGCTTAGGGACTAGCGGGATTATGACAGATACGCAGTATTTT. Supplemented by reference TRBV7-6 and TRBJ2-3, the full variable domain reads GAGVSQSPRYKVTKRGQDVALRCDPISGHVSLYWYRQALGQGPEFLTYFNYEAQQDKSGLPNDRFSAERPEGSISTLTIQRTEQRDSAMYRCASSLGTSGIMTDTQYFGPGTRLTVL.